Below, 28 T cell receptor beta chains from the same sample are listed, as sequenced in a study of shared clonotypes between healthy human individuals. The repertoire was sequenced with immunoSEQ multiplex PCR; TCRdb's copy has only in-frame clones and lacks some. The sample records about 110,000 clones, 65% to 75% being singletons. Sequencing was carried out using memory CD8+ T cells sorted from blood. Subset specified: CD45RO+ cells pooled with CCR7-negative TemRA cells. The receptor set was obtained from a woman aged 30 to 39 in good health.

The CDR3 spells CASSLGTGNTDTQYF. CDR3 DNA: TGTGCCAGCAGCTTGGGGACAGGGAACACAGATACGCAGTATTTT. J is TRBJ2-3 and V is TRBV5-8, with 8 bases identical to TRBD1. V gave up 0 bases and J gave up 2 bases; unmatched junction bases: 2. This CDR3 region has 15 residues. The V gene's germline CDR1 is SGHTS and CDR2 YDEGEE.

This chain joins TRBV28 and TRBJ2-7, with no clear D. The germline CDR1 and CDR2 sequences are MDHEN and SYDVKM. The ends were cut back, 5 bases at V and 3 bases at J, with 5 bases in the middle. This CDR3 has 11 residues. CDR3 in DNA: TGTGCCAGCAGTGGCTACTACGAGCAGTACTTC. Amino acids: CASSGYYEQYF.

The chain links TRBV10-3 to TRBJ1-1; D gene unclear. This CDR3 has 12 residues. Trimming took off 10 bases at V and 0 bases at J, with 9 bases between the two ends. Germline V lookup: CDR1 ENHRY, CDR2 SYGVKD. CDR3 loop: CATRTVNTEAFF. In nucleotides, the CDR3 is TGTGCCACCCGGACGGTGAACACTGAAGCTTTCTTT.

The gene calls are TRBV7-3 and TRBJ2-1, with no clear D. Trimming shortened V by 5 bases and J by 6 bases, and 11 bases separated the two germline ends. The germline V gene has CDR1 SGHTA and CDR2 FQGTGA. The CDR3 has 13 residues. The CDR3 nucleotides read TGTGCCAGCAGCCCCGTTGGCGGCAATGAGCAGTTCTTC. Its protein product is CASSPVGGNEQFF.

The chain couples TRBV2 to TRBJ1-2; the D gene is possibly TRBD1 (5 bases). The CDR3 sequence is 14 residues long. Germline values: CDR1 SNHLY, CDR2 FYNNEI. Between the trimmed V and J ends, which lost 4 bases and 6 bases, there was a span of 15 bases. DNA for the CDR3: TGTGCCAGCAGTGTTTTGGCGGGGGAGGATGGCTACACCTTC. Amino acids: CASSVLAGEDGYTF.

The chain combines TRBV25-1 with TRBJ2-5; the D gene is possibly TRBD1 (6 bases). Germline V gene data show CDR1 as MGHDK and CDR2 as SYGVNS. The ends were cut back, 8 bases at V and 5 bases at J, with 12 bases in the middle. The CDR3 totals 12 residues. The CDR3 loop is CASASQGETQYF. CDR3 in DNA: TGTGCCAGCGCTTCCCAGGGGGAGACCCAGTACTTC.

The chain joins TRBV4-1 to TRBJ2-1, with TRBD2 matching over 12 bases. Germline values: CDR1 MGHRA, CDR2 YSYEKL. The CDR3 is 17 amino acids. With 4 bases clipped from V and 7 bases from J, the junction kept 11 bases outside the gene matches. In DNA, the CDR3 is TGCGCCAGCAGCCGAGAAGTGACTAGCGGGAGCGGTAATGAGCAGTTCTTC. Protein sequence: CASSREVTSGSGNEQFF.

The V and J genes are TRBV6-1 and TRBJ1-5; D gene unclear. The CDR3 is made up of 11 amino acids. Germline assignment: CDR1 MNHNS and CDR2 SASEGT. V shed 8 bases and J shed 4 bases, with 6 bases lying between them. CDR3 DNA: TGTGCCAGCGGGCAAAATCAGCCCCAGCATTTT. Its protein is CASGQNQPQHF.

There are many counts of this clone. This chain connects TRBV7-2 to TRBJ1-3; D unclear. V was shortened by 5 bases and J by 0 bases, with 8 bases between the two germline ends. This CDR3 is 14 amino acids long. Per the germline V gene, CDR1 is SGHTA and CDR2 is FQGNSA. The CDR3 here is CASSPYISGNTIYF. In DNA form, the CDR3 reads TGTGCCAGCAGCCCTTACATCTCTGGAAACACCATATATTTT.

J is TRBJ1-1 and V is TRBV9; 12 bases align to TRBD1. The CDR3 has 19 residues. Germline V gene sequence: CDR1 SGDLS, CDR2 YYNGEE. Trimming at V came to 4 bases and at J to 1 base, leaving 14 bases not matched to a gene. The CDR3 spells CASSLVVGTGGRRNTEAFF. CDR3 bases: TGTGCCAGCAGCCTCGTAGTGGGGACAGGGGGCAGACGGAACACTGAAGCTTTCTTT.

The J gene is TRBJ1-1, the V gene TRBV7-9, with D perhaps TRBD1 (5 bases). CDR1 SEHNR and CDR2 FQNEAQ come from the germline V gene (reference sequence). Between the trimmed V and J ends, which lost 1 base and 0 bases, there was a span of 15 bases. This CDR3 region has 17 residues. Here the CDR3 reads CASSLDPGRGVNTEAFF. The CDR3 DNA is TGTGCCAGCAGCTTAGACCCGGGGCGAGGGGTGAACACTGAAGCTTTCTTT.

The chain carries TRBV7-3 and TRBJ2-1, with 11 bases aligning to TRBD2. J lost 6 bases, V lost 5 bases, and 3 bases had no gene match. Per germline, CDR1 SGHTA and CDR2 FQGTGA. The CDR3 runs to 14 residues. The chain's CDR3 is CASSLAGGGNEQFF. CDR3 sequence (DNA): TGTGCCAGCAGCCTAGCGGGAGGCGGCAATGAGCAGTTCTTC.

This clone has a handful of counts. The chain is built from TRBV10-3 and TRBJ2-3; 8 nucleotides agree with TRBD2. The CDR3 runs 16 residues. The V and J ends lost 3 bases and 2 bases, in that order; junction bases with no gene match: 7. Germline loops: CDR1 ENHRY, CDR2 SYGVKD. This chain's CDR3 is CAISEGSGSPTDTQYF. CDR3 in DNA: TGTGCCATCAGTGAAGGGAGCGGGAGCCCCACAGATACGCAGTATTTT.

This clone was seen only a few times. V usage is TRBV7-9 and J usage is TRBJ2-1, with TRBD1 identical over 7 bases. V lost 5 bases and J lost 5; bases outside the gene matches: 0. From germline, CDR1 is SEHNR and CDR2 FQNEAQ (reference sequence). There are 12 residues in the CDR3. CDR3 protein: CASSDRDNEQFF. CDR3 in DNA: TGTGCCAGCAGCGACAGGGACAATGAGCAGTTCTTC.

The chain links TRBV7-9 to TRBJ2-7; possible D gene TRBD2, 5 bases. Trimming shortened V by 2 bases and J by 4 bases, and 21 bases separated the two germline ends. This CDR3 is built from 17 residues. Germline CDR1 SEHNR, CDR2 FQNEAQ (reference sequence). The CDR3 loop reads CASSLTPRGLGGYEQYF. For the CDR3, the DNA is TGTGCCAGCAGCTTAACCCCCCGGGGTCTAGGAGGATACGAGCAGTACTTC.

V gene TRBV5-1 combines with J gene TRBJ2-1; D gene unclear. The CDR3 contains 11 residues. In germline, CDR1 is SGHRS, CDR2 YFSETQ. Trimming pared 1 base from V and 9 bases from J, leaving 5 bases between. In nucleotides, the CDR3 is TGCGCCAGCAGCTTGCACGGTGAGCAGTTCTTC. Translated, it gives CASSLHGEQFF.

V gene TRBV25-1 combines with J gene TRBJ2-2; D is ambiguous. The germline V gene has CDR1 MGHDK and CDR2 SYGVNS. The length of the CDR3 is 15 residues. The V and J ends lost 1 base and 7 bases respectively, with 13 bases between them. The chain's CDR3 is CASSELLGSSGELFF. As DNA, the CDR3 is TGTGCCAGCAGTGAATTATTGGGTTCGAGCGGGGAGCTGTTTTTT.

The chain recombines TRBV5-1 with TRBJ1-2; a weak D match, TRBD1 (5 bases). V lost 4 bases to trimming and J lost 5 bases, with 15 bases between them. The CDR3 covers 14 residues. Germline loops: CDR1 SGHRS, CDR2 YFSETQ. CDR3 sequence: CASSPHGAGYGYTF. The DNA for the CDR3 is TGCGCCAGCAGCCCCCATGGGGCGGGGTATGGCTACACCTTC.

The chain uses TRBV5-4 and TRBJ2-7, with D tentatively TRBD1 or TRBD2 (5 bases each). Trimming took off 4 bases at V and 1 base at J, with 18 bases between the two ends. Germline V gives CDR1 SGHNT, CDR2 YYREEE (reference sequence). The CDR3 has 16 amino acids. The DNA for the CDR3 is TGTGCCAGCAGCCAAGAAGGGACGGAGACATCCTACGAGCAGTACTTC. It encodes CASSQEGTETSYEQYF.

V and J are TRBV13 and TRBJ2-5, with 10 bases that match TRBD2. Germline V CDR1 and CDR2: PRHDT, FYEKMQ (reference sequence). This CDR3 spans 14 amino acids. Losses at the gene ends were 5 bases for V and 2 bases for J; bases not matched to a gene: 2. The DNA for the CDR3 is TGTGCCAGCAGCCAACTAGCGGGGCAAGAGACCCAGTACTTC. Translation gives CASSQLAGQETQYF.

The J gene is TRBJ2-3, the V gene TRBV6-4; 7 positions match TRBD2. V trimming: 3 bases; J trimming: 3 bases; junction bases outside the gene matches: 6. The CDR3 spans 15 residues. Germline assignment: CDR1 MRHNA and CDR2 SNTAGT. The CDR3 here is CASSETGGGTDTQYF. The CDR3 nucleotides read TGTGCCAGCAGTGAAACGGGAGGTGGGACAGATACGCAGTATTTT.

This chain connects TRBV29-1 to TRBJ1-2; D ambiguous. With 4 bases removed from V and 2 bases from J, the gap between germline ends came to 5 bases. Per the germline V gene, CDR1 is SQVTM and CDR2 is ANQGSEA. The CDR3 contains 11 residues. The CDR3 loop is CSVGANYGYTF. The CDR3 DNA sequence: TGCAGCGTTGGGGCGAACTATGGCTACACCTTC.

This chain connects TRBV19 to TRBJ2-1, with 10 bases identical to TRBD1. CDR3 length equals 13 residues. Trimming cost V 5 bases and J 9 bases; bases outside gene matches: 4. Germline CDR1 and CDR2: LNHDA and SQIVND (reference sequence). Written as DNA, the CDR3 is TGTGCCAGTAGTCCGGGACAGGGGATTGAGCAGTTCTTC. Translated, it gives CASSPGQGIEQFF.

This chain connects TRBV29-1 to TRBJ2-7, with D unclear. V shed 8 bases and J shed 3 bases, with 14 bases lying between them. The CDR3 totals 12 residues. Germline assignment: CDR1 SQVTM and CDR2 ANQGSEA. The CDR3 region is CSPFRQHYEQYF. Here the CDR3 DNA reads TGCAGCCCATTTAGGCAACACTACGAGCAGTACTTC.

The gene calls are TRBV7-6 and TRBJ2-1, with a possible D match to TRBD2 (6 bases). The germline V gene encodes CDR1 SGHVS and CDR2 FNYEAQ. The V end lost 3 bases, the J end lost 10 bases, and 10 bases lay between the germline ends. The CDR3 length is 12 residues. Here the CDR3 DNA reads TGTGCCAGCAGCTTGGGGCGGGGCGAGCAGTTCTTC. This gives the protein CASSLGRGEQFF.

This chain joins TRBV6-5 and TRBJ2-1; D is possibly TRBD1 (5 bases). Germline CDR1 reads MNHEY; CDR2 reads SVGAGI. Trimming removed 0 bases from V and 4 bases from J, with 13 bases in between. CDR3 length equals 16 residues. The CDR3 sequence is CASSYSDISTYNEQFF. The CDR3 nucleotides read TGTGCCAGCAGTTACTCGGACATCAGTACATACAATGAGCAGTTCTTC.

The table lists this clone with many counts. The V call is TRBV5-8, the J call TRBJ2-7; D is perhaps TRBD1 or TRBD2 (5 bases each). V was pared by 2 bases and J by 0 bases, with 15 bases between. The germline gives CDR1 SGHTS, CDR2 YDEGEE. The length of the CDR3 is 16 residues. The CDR3 region is CASSFMWDDNSYEQYF. The CDR3 DNA sequence: TGTGCCAGCAGCTTTATGTGGGACGACAACTCCTACGAGCAGTACTTC.

The V and J genes are TRBV4-2 and TRBJ2-4; D is perhaps TRBD1 (6 bases). With 0 bases removed from V and 3 bases from J, the gap between germline ends came to 15 bases. The germline gives CDR1 LGHNA, CDR2 YNFKEQ. This CDR3 is built from 17 residues. The CDR3 DNA follows: TGTGCCAGCAGCCAAGATGTGCGCCTGGACAGCAAAAACATTCAGTACTTC. Its translation: CASSQDVRLDSKNIQYF.